This note documents a single T cell receptor (beta chain) sequence. Its target is unknown. At one boundary the junction diverges from the germline segment, which might be a read error. This sample was included in a study of T cells in Graves' hyperthyroidism and ophthalmopathy. Across the study: The blood sample was taken at first diagnosis, before treatment began. Findings and limits, study-wide: Among thyroid clonotypes expanded above 0.001, most also appeared in blood.

The CDR3 length is 15 residues. Germline assignment: CDR1 SSHAT and CDR2 FNYEAQ (reference sequence). Amplification of TCR beta CDR3 regions was performed using RNA transcripts as template. HTBI primers were used for first-round RT-PCR of the TCR CDR3. From the multiplex PCR reads, TCRdb called clonotypes with MiXCR, one entry per CDR3 protein. Of roughly 580,000 distinct CDR3 sequences in the sample, about 14% were seen once. The sequenced sample was blood. This sequence joins TRBV7-7 and TRBJ2-5; 9 nucleotides line up with TRBD2. This receptor was taken from a woman in her thirties with Graves' hyperthyroidism that later progressed to Graves' ophthalmopathy. The CDR3 loop is CASSVLSGSEETQYF. In DNA form, the CDR3 reads TGTGCTAGCAGCGTACTTAGCGGGAGTGAGGAGACCCAGTACTTC.